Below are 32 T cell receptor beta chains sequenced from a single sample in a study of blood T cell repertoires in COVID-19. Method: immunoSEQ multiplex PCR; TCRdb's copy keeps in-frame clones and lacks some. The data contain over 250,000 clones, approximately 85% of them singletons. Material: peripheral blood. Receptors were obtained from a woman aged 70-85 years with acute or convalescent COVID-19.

The CDR3 sequence is CASSSQEHTEAFF. The DNA for the CDR3 is TGTGCCAGCAGCTCTCAGGAACACACTGAAGCTTTCTTT. The chain is built from TRBV13 and TRBJ1-1; D gene ambiguous. CDR3 length: 13 amino acids. Germline CDR1 and CDR2: PRHDT and FYEKMQ (reference sequence). V was clipped by 4 bases and J by 3 bases, with 9 bases between them.

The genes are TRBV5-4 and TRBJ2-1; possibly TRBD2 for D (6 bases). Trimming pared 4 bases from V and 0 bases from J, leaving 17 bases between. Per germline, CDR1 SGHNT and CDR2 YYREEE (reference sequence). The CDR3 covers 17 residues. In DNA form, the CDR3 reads TGTGCCAGCAGCACCGGCGGCGGGGCCCTCTCCTACAATGAGCAGTTCTTC. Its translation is CASSTGGGALSYNEQFF.

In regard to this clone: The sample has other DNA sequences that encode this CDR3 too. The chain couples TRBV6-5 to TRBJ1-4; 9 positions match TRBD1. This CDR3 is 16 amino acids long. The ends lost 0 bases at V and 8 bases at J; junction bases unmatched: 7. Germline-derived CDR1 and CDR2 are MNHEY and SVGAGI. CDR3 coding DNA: TGTGCCAGCAGTTACTCGTCGGGACAGGGCAACGAAAAACTGTTTTTT. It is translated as CASSYSSGQGNEKLFF.

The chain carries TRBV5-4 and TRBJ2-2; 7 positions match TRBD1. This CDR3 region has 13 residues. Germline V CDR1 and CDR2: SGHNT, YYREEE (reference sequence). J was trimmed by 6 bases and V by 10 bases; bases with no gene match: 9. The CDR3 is CAGCLQGSGELFF. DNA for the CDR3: TGTGCCGGATGCCTACAGGGGTCCGGGGAGCTGTTTTTT.

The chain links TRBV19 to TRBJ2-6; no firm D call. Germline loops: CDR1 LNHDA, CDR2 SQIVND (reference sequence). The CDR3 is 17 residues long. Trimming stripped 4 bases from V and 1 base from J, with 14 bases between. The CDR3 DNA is TGTGCCAGTAGTACGCGGTCCTCTAGGTCTGGGGCCAACGTCCTGACTTTC. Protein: CASSTRSSRSGANVLTF.

CDR3 sequence (DNA): TGTGCCAGCAGCCAGGAGTTACAGGCAGACTTCACAGATACGCAGTATTTT. Its protein is CASSQELQADFTDTQYF. The rearrangement uses TRBV5-6 and TRBJ2-3; weak D call: TRBD1 (5 bases). CDR1 and CDR2 from the germline V gene are SGHDT and YYEEEE. V shed 4 bases and J shed 2 bases, with 20 bases lying between them. This CDR3 comprises 17 residues.

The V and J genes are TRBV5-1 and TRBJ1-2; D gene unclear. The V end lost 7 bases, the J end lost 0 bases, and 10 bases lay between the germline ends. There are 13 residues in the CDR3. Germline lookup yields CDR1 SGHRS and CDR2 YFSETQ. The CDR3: CASHTGANYGYTF. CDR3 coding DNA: TGCGCCAGCCACACCGGGGCTAACTATGGCTACACCTTC.

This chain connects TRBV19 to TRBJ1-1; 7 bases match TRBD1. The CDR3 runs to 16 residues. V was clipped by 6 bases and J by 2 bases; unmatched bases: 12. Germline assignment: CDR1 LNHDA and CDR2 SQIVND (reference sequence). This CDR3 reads CASRRPSGTANTEAFF. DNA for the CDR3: TGTGCCAGTAGACGTCCTTCGGGGACAGCTAACACTGAAGCTTTCTTT.

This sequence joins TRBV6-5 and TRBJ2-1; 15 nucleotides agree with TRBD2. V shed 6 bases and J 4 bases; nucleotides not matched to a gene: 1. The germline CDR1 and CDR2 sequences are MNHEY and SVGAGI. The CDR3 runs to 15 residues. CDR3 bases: TGTGCCAGCAGGGGACTAGCGGGGGGATACAATGAGCAGTTCTTC. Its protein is CASRGLAGGYNEQFF.

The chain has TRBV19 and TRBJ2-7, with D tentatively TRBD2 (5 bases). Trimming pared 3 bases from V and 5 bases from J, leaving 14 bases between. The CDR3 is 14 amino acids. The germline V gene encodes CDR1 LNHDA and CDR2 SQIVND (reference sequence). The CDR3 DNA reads TGTGCCAGTAGTATCCGGTCAGGACTGCACGAGCAGTACTTC. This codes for CASSIRSGLHEQYF.

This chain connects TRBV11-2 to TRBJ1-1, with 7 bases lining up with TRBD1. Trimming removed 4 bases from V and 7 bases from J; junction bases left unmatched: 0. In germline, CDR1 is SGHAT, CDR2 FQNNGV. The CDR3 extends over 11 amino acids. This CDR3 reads CASSYRGEAFF. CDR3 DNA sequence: TGTGCCAGCAGCTACAGGGGTGAAGCTTTCTTT.

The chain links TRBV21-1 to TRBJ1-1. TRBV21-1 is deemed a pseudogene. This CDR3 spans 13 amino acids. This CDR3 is CASSKKGRTEAFF. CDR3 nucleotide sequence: TGTGCCAGCAGCAAAAAGGGGAGGACTGAAGCTTTCTTT.

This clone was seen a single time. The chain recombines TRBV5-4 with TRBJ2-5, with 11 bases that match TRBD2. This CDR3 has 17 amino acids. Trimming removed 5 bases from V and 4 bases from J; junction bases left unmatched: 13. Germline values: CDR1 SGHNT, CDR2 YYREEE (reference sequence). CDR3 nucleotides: TGTGCCAGCAGTCCACACGGCTCTAGCGGGGGGAGAGAGACCCAGTACTTC. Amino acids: CASSPHGSSGGRETQYF. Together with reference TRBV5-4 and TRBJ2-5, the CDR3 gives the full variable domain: ETGVTQSPTHLIKTRGQQVTLRCSSQSGHNTVSWYQQALGQGPQFIFQYYREEENGRGNFPPRFSGLQFPNYSSELNVNALELDDSALYLCASSPHGSSGGRETQYFGPGTRLLVL.

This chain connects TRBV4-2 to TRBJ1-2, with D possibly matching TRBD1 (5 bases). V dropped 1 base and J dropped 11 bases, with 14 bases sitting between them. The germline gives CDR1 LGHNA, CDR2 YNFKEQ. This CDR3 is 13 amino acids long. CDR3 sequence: CASSQGWTRFYTF. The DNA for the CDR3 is TGTGCCAGCAGCCAAGGCTGGACACGATTTTACACCTTC.

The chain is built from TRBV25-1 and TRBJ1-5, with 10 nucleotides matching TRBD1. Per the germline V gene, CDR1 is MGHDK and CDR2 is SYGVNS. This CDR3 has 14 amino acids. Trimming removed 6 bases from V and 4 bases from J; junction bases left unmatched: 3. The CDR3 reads CASSPDRGNQPQHF. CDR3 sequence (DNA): TGTGCCAGCAGCCCGGACAGGGGGAATCAGCCCCAGCATTTT.

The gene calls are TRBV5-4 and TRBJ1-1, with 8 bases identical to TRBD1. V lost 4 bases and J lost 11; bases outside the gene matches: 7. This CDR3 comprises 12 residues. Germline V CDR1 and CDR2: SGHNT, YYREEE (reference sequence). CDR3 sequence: CASSPDRAVAFF. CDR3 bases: TGTGCCAGCAGCCCGGACAGGGCCGTTGCTTTCTTT.

This chain's CDR3 is CATSRERSRGYGYTF. CDR3 in DNA: TGTGCCACCAGCAGAGAACGATCCAGGGGCTATGGCTACACCTTC. The J gene is TRBJ1-2, the V gene TRBV15; possible D gene TRBD1, 6 bases. The CDR3 totals 15 residues. Germline CDR1 LNHNV, CDR2 YYDKDF (reference sequence). V was cut by 0 bases and J by 4 bases, with 12 bases left in between.

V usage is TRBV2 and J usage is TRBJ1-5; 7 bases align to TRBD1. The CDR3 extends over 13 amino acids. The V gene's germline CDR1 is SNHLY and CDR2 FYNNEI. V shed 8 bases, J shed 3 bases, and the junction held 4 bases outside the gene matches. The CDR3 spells CASLGQLNQPQHF. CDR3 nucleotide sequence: TGTGCCAGCTTGGGACAGCTCAATCAGCCCCAGCATTTT.

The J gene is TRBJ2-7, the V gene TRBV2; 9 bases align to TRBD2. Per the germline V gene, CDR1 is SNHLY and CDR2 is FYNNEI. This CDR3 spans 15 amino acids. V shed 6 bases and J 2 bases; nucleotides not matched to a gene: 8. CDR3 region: CASSAERGATYEQYF. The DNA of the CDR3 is TGTGCCAGCAGCGCCGAGCGGGGGGCCACCTACGAGCAGTACTTC.

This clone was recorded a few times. The CDR3 DNA reads as TGTGCCAGTAGTATTCCGGCACCAGGGGGCCGCAATCAGCCCCAGCATTTT. Protein product: CASSIPAPGGRNQPQHF. The V and J genes are TRBV19 and TRBJ1-5; 8 nucleotides align to TRBD1. Germline CDR1 is LNHDA and CDR2 is SQIVND (reference sequence). CDR3 length equals 17 residues. V shed 3 bases, J shed 2 bases, and the junction held 9 bases outside the gene matches.

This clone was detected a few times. The CDR3 protein is CASSLLSTANTGELFF. DNA of the CDR3: TGTGCCAGCAGTTTATTAAGTACAGCGAACACCGGGGAGCTGTTTTTT. This chain connects TRBV28 to TRBJ2-2; unclear D gene. V shed 1 base and J shed 0 bases, with 9 bases lying between them. The germline V gene has CDR1 MDHEN and CDR2 SYDVKM. The CDR3 covers 16 residues.

The CDR3 loop is CASRTDLPNSPLHF. CDR3 nucleotides: TGTGCCAGCAGAACGGACTTGCCTAATTCACCCCTCCACTTT. The gene calls are TRBV2 and TRBJ1-6; D is undetermined. This CDR3 region has 14 residues. Germline V gives CDR1 SNHLY, CDR2 FYNNEI. The V gene lost 6 bases and the J gene lost 6 bases, with 12 bases spanning the gap. The whole variable domain, filled in from reference TRBV2 and TRBJ1-6, reads EPEVTQTPSHQVTQMGQEVILRCVPISNHLYFYWYRQILGQKVEFLVSFYNNEISEKSEIFDDQFSVERPDGSNFTLKIRSTKLEDSAMYFCASRTDLPNSPLHFGNGTRLTVT.

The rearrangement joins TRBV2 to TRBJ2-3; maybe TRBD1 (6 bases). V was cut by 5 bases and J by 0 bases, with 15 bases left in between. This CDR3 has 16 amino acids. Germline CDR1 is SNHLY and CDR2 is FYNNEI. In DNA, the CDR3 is TGTGCCAGCAGTAATCTACAGGGAACTAGCACAGATACGCAGTATTTT. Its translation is CASSNLQGTSTDTQYF. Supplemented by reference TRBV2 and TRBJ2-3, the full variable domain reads EPEVTQTPSHQVTQMGQEVILRCVPISNHLYFYWYRQILGQKVEFLVSFYNNEISEKSEIFDDQFSVERPDGSNFTLKIRSTKLEDSAMYFCASSNLQGTSTDTQYFGPGTRLTVL.

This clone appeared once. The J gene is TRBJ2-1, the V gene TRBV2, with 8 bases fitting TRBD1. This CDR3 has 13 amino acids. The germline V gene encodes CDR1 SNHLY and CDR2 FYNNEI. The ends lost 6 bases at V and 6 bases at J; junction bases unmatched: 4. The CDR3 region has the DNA TGTGCCAGCAGGTCACAGGGGGGCAATGAGCAGTTCTTC. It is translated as CASRSQGGNEQFF. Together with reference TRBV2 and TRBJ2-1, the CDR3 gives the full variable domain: EPEVTQTPSHQVTQMGQEVILRCVPISNHLYFYWYRQILGQKVEFLVSFYNNEISEKSEIFDDQFSVERPDGSNFTLKIRSTKLEDSAMYFCASRSQGGNEQFFGPGTRLTVL.

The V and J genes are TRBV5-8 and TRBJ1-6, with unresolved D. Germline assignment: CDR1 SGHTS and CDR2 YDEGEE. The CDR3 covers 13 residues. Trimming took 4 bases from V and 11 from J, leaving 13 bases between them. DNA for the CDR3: TGTGCCAGCAGCCTACCTTTCACAGCACCCCTCCACTTT. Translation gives CASSLPFTAPLHF.

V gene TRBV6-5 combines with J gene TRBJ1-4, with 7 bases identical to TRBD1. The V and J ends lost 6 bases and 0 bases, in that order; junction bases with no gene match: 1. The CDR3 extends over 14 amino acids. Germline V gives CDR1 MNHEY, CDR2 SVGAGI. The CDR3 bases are TGTGCCAGCAGCGGGACAGCAACTAATGAAAAACTGTTTTTT. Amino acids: CASSGTATNEKLFF.

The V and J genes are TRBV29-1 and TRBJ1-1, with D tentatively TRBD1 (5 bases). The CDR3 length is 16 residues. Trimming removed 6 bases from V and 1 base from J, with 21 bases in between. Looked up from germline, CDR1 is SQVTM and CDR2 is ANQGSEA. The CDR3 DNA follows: TGCAGCGTGGGGGGTGGTAATGTGGCCGCGAACACTGAAGCTTTCTTT. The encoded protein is CSVGGGNVAANTEAFF.

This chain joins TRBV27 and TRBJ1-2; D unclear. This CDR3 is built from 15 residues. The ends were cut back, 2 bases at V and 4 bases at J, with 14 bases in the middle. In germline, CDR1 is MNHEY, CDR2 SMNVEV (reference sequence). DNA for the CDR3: TGTGCCAGCAGTTTACGAGCAGACACACTCTATGGCTACACCTTC. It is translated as CASSLRADTLYGYTF.

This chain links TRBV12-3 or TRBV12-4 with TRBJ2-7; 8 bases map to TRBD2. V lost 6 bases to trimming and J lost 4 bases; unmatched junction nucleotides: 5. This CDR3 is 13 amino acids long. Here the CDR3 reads CASSSGGPYEQYF. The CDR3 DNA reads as TGTGCCAGCAGCAGCGGGGGACCATACGAGCAGTACTTC.

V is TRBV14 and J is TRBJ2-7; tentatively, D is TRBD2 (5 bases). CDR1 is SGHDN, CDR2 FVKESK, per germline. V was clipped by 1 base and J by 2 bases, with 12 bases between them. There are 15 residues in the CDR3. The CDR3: CASSQGTSLAYEQYF. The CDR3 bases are TGTGCCAGCAGCCAAGGCACTAGTCTAGCCTACGAGCAGTACTTC.

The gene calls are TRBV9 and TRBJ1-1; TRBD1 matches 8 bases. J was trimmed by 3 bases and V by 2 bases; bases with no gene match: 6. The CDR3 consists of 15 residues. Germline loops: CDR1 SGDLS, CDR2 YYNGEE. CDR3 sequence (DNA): TGTGCCAGCAGCGTTGGCCAGACAGGGGACACTGAAGCTTTCTTT. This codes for CASSVGQTGDTEAFF.

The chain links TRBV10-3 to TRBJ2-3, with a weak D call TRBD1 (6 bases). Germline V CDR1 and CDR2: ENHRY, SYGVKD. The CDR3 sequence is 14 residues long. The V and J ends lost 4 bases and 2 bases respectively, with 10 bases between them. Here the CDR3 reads CAISGGLVTDTQYF. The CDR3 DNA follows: TGTGCCATCAGTGGGGGGCTGGTCACAGATACGCAGTATTTT.